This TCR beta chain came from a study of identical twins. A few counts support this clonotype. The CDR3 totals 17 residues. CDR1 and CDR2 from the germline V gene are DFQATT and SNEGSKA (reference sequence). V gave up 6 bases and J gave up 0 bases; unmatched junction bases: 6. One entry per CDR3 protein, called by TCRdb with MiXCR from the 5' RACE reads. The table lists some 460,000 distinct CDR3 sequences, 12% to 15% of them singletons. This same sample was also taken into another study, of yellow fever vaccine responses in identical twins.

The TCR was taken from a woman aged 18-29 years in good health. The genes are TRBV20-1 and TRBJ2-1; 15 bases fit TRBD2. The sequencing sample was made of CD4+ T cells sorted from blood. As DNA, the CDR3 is TGCAGTGCACTCGGGACTAGCGGGGGGAGCTCCTACAATGAGCAGTTCTTC. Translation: CSALGTSGGSSYNEQFF.